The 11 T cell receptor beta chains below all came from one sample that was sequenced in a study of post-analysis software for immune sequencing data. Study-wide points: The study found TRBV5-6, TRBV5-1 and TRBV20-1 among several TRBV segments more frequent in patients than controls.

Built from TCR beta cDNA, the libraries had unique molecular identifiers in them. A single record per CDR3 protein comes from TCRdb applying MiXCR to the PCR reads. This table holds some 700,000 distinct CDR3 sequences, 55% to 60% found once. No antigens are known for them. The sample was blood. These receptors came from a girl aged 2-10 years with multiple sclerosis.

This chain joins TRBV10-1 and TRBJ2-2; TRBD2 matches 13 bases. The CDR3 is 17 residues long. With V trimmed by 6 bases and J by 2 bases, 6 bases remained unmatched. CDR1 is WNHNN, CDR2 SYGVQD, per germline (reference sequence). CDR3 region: CASSQRLAGGNTGELFF. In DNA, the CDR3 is TGCGCCAGCAGCCAAAGACTAGCGGGGGGCAACACCGGGGAGCTGTTTTTT.

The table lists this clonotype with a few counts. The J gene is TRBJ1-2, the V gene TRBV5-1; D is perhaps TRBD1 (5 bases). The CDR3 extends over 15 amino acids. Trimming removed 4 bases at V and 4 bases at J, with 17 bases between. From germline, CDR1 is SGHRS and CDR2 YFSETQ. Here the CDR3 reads CASSPSGTDSYGYTF. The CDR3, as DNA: TGCGCCAGCAGCCCGTCCGGGACCGACTCCTATGGCTACACCTTC.

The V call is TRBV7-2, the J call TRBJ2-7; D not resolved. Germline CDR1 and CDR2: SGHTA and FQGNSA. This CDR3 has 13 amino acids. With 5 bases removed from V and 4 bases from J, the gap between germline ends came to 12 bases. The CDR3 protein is CASSRSKPYEQYF. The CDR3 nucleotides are TGTGCCAGCAGCCGTTCGAAACCTTACGAGCAGTACTTC.

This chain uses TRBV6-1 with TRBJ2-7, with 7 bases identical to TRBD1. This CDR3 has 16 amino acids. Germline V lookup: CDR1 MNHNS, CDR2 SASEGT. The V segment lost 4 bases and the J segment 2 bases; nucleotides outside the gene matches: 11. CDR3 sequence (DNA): TGTGCCAGCAGTGGGTACAGGGGCCAAAACCCCTACGAGCAGTACTTC. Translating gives CASSGYRGQNPYEQYF.

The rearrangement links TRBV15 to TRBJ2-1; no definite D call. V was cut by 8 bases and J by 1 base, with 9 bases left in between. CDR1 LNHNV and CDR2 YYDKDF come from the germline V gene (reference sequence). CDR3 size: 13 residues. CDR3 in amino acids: CATSGVSYNEQFF. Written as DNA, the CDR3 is TGTGCCACCTCAGGTGTTTCCTACAATGAGCAGTTCTTC. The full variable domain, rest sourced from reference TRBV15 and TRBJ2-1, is DAMVIQNPRYQVTQFGKPVTLSCSQTLNHNVMYWYQQKSSQAPKLLFHYYDKDFNNEADTPDNFQSRRPNTSFCFLDIRSPGLGDTAMYLCATSGVSYNEQFFGPGTRLTVL.

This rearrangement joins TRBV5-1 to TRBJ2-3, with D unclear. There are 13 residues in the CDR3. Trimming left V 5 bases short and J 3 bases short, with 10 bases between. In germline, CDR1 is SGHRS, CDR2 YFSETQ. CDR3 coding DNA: TGCGCCAGCAGGCGGACGGGTACAGATACGCAGTATTTT. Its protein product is CASRRTGTDTQYF.

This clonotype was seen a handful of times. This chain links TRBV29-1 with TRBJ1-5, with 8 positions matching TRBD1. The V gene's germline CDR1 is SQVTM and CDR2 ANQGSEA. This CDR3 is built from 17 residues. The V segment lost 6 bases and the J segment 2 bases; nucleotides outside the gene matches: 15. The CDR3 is CSVRQGRCARGNQPQHF. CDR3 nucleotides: TGCAGCGTCAGACAGGGGAGATGCGCAAGAGGCAATCAGCCCCAGCATTTT.

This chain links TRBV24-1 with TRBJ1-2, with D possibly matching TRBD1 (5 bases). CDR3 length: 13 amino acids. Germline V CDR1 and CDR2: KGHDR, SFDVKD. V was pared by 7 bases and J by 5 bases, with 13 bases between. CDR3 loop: CATSRGGGYGYTF. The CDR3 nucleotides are TGTGCCACCAGCCGTGGGGGAGGATATGGCTACACCTTC.

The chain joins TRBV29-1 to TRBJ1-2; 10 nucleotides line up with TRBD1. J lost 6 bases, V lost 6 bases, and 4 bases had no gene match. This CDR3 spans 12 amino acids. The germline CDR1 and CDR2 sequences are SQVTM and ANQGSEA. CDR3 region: CSVAGQGDGYTF. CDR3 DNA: TGCAGCGTGGCTGGACAGGGGGATGGCTACACCTTC. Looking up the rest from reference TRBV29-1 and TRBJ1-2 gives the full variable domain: SAVISQKPSRDICQRGTSLTIQCQVDSQVTMMFWYRQQPGQSLTLIATANQGSEATYESGFVIDKFPISRPNLTFSTLTVSNMSPEDSSIYLCSVAGQGDGYTFGSGTRLTVV.

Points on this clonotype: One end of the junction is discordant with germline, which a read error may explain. The CDR3 nucleotides are TGTGCCAGCGGGGCCGTAGGCCGCACAGATACGCGGGATTTT. Its protein is CASGAVGRTDTRDF. J is TRBJ2-3 and V is TRBV2; D assignment may be TRBD1 or TRBD2 (5 bases each). Germline-derived CDR1 and CDR2 are SNHLY and FYNNEI. The CDR3 runs 14 residues.

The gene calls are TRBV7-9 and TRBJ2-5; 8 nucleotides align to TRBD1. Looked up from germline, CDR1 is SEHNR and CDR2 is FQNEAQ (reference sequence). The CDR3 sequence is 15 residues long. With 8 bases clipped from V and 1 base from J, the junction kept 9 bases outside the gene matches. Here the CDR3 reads CASVSQGAVQETQYF. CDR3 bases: TGTGCCAGCGTATCGCAGGGGGCGGTCCAAGAGACCCAGTACTTC.